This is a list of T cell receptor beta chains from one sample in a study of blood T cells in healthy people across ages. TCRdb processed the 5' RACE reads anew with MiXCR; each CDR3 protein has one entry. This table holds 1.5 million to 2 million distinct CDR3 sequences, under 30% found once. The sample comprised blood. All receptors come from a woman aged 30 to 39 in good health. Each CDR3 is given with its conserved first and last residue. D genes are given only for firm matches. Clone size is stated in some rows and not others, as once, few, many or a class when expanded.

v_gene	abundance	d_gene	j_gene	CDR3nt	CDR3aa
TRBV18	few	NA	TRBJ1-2	TGTGCCAGCTCTCCGTCGGCCCCTAAGGGTGGCTACACCTTC	CASSPSAPKGGYTF
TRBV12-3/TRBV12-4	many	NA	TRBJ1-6	TGTGCCAGCTCGAGGACAGACAATTCACCCCTCCACTTT	CASSRTDNSPLHF
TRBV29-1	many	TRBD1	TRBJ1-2	TGCAGCGTTGAAGTAACGACAGGGTCTGGCTACACCTTC	CSVEVTTGSGYTF
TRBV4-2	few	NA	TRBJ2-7	TGTGCCAGCAGCCAAGATTATGGGGAATTTCCCTACGAGCAGTACTTC	CASSQDYGEFPYEQYF
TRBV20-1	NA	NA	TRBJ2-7	TGCAGTGCCCGGACCTACTCTAACTACGAGCAGTACTTC	CSARTYSNYEQYF
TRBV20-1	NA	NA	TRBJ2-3	TGCAGTGCCCAGGGGCCCGGGAGCTGGGGCACAGATACGCAGTATTTT	CSAQGPGSWGTDTQYF
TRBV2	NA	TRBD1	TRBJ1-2	TGTGCCAGCAGTGAAACCCCAGGGGGCGGCGGCTACACCTTC	CASSETPGGGGYTF
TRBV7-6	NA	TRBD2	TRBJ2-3	TGTGCCAGCAGCCCTCGTAGCGGGAGCGGGGCAGATACGCAGTATTTT	CASSPRSGSGADTQYF
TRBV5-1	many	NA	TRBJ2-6	TGTGCCAGCAGCTTAGGTAGCACTGGGGCCAACGTCCTGACTTTC	CASSLGSTGANVLTF
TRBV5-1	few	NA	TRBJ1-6	TGCGCCAGCAGCCCGGGAGCGGCGGGCAATTCACCCCTCCACTTT	CASSPGAAGNSPLHF
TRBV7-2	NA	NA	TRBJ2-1	TGTGCCAGCAGCACCGTTGTGAAGATAAATGAGCAGTTCTTC	CASSTVVKINEQFF
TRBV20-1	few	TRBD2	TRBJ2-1	TGCAGTGCTAGATTCGGGAGGGCCGATGAGCAGTTCTTC	CSARFGRADEQFF
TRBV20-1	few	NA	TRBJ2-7	TGCAGTGCTAGAGATCCTTTACAGGGCACCTACGAGCAGTACTTC	CSARDPLQGTYEQYF
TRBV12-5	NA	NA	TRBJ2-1	TGTGCTAGTGGTGGCGATTGCAATGAGCAGTTCTTC	CASGGDCNEQFF
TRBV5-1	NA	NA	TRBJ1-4	TGCGCCAGCAGCTCGGATCTCGGGGCGGAACTGTTTTTT	CASSSDLGAELFF
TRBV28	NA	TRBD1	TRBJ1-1	TGTGCCAGCAGTTACCACAGGGGGGCGAGGGCTTTCTTT	CASSYHRGARAFF
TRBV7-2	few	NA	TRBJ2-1	TGTGCCAGCAGCTTAGCGGGTTCTAGTGGGGGACATGAGCAGTTCTTC	CASSLAGSSGGHEQFF
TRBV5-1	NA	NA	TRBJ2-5	TGCGCCAGCAGTATGGTGGGGGGACAAGAGACCCAGTACTTC	CASSMVGGQETQYF
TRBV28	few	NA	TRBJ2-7	TGTGCCAGCAGTTCCAAGGGGCGGTCCATAGACGAGCAGTACTTC	CASSSKGRSIDEQYF
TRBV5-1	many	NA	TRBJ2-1	TGTGCCAGCAGTTCCGAAGGGGATGAGCAGTTCTTC	CASSSEGDEQFF
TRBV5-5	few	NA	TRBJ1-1	TGTGCCAGCGGACCCCGGCAAGACACTGAAGCTTTCTTT	CASGPRQDTEAFF
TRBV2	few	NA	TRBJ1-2	TGTGCCAGCGGGGTGAGACCGCACTATGGCTACACCTTC	CASGVRPHYGYTF
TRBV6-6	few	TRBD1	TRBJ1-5	TGTGCCAGCCTATCCGAGGGGGCGTATCAGCCCCAGCATTTT	CASLSEGAYQPQHF
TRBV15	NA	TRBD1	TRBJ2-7	TGTGCCACCAGCAACGAACGACAGGGTTTAAATGAGCAGTACTTC	CATSNERQGLNEQYF
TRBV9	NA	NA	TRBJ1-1	TGTGCCAGCAGCCCTTACCGACAGGTTCAATCGAACACTGAAGCTTTCTTT	CASSPYRQVQSNTEAFF
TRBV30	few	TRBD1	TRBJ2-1	TGTGCCTGGAGTGTAGGGGGCCCATCCAATGAGCAGTTCTTC	CAWSVGGPSNEQFF
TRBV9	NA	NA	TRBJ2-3	TGTGCCAGCAGCGTACAGGACTTCGGCACAGATACGCAGTATTTT	CASSVQDFGTDTQYF
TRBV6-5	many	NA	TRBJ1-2	TGTGCCAGCACAGGGCTAGGAGGCTACACCTTC	CASTGLGGYTF
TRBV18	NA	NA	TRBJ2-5	TGTGCCAGCTCACAGGCCCTGGGGGAGACCCAGTACTTC	CASSQALGETQYF
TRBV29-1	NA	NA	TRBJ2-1	TGCAGCGCCCCGAAGGGGACGATGGCCTCGAATGAGCAGTTCTTC	CSAPKGTMASNEQFF
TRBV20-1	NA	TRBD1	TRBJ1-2	TGCAGTGCTAATATGAGGACAGGGTCCACCTCGGGTGGCTACACCTTC	CSANMRTGSTSGGYTF
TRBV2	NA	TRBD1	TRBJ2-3	TGTGCCAGCAGTGCGACGACAGGGGGGAAAGATACGCAGTATTTT	CASSATTGGKDTQYF
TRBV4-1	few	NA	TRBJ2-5	TGCGCCAGCAGCCAAGGAGAAGCGGCTAATCAAGAGACCCAGTACTTC	CASSQGEAANQETQYF
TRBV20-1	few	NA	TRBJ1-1	TGCAGTGCTAGATTGGGACGGTCGAACACTGAAGCTTTCTTT	CSARLGRSNTEAFF
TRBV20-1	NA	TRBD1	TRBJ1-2	TGCAGTGCCTCCGACAGGGGTGGCTACACCTTC	CSASDRGGYTF
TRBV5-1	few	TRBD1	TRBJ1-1	TGCGCCAGCAGCTATGCCTCAGGGGGCCAAATAATGAACACTGAAGCTTTCTTT	CASSYASGGQIMNTEAFF
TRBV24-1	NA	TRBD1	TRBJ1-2	TGTGCCACCAGTGATCGGACAGGGTTAAGGGGCGGCTACACCTTC	CATSDRTGLRGGYTF
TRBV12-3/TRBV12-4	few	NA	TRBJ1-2	TGTGCCAGCAGTCCGGGCGTTGGGGGCTATGGCTACACCTTC	CASSPGVGGYGYTF
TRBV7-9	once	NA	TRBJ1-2	TGTGCCATCAGCTCGGGACGGAACTACGGCTACACCTTC	CAISSGRNYGYTF
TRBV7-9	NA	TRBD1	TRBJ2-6	TGTGCCAGCAGCTCGAGCCCGGGACAGGGCTCTGGGGCCAACGCCCTGACTTTC	CASSSSPGQGSGANALTF
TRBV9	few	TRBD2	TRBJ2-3	TGTGCCAGCAGCGATAGCGGGGCCTTCACAGATACGCAGTATTTT	CASSDSGAFTDTQYF
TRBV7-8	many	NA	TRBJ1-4	TGTGCCAGCAGCGCGAGTACAACTAATGAAAAACTGTTTTTT	CASSASTTNEKLFF